The clone carrying this TCR beta chain was counted at least ten times. Its cognate antigen is unknown. The data are from a study of molecular identifiers for immune sequencing clone quantification. Study outcomes and limitations: Effector cells had over 98% of their molecules in clones above 20 RNA copies, while naive cells had under 1%.

TCRdb reprocessed the PCR reads via MiXCR and lists one record per CDR3 protein. The sample gives roughly 630,000 distinct CDR3 sequences, less than 30% of which show up once; about 0.81% is in the top ten. Naive CD8 libraries were made from roughly 20,000 to 1,000,000 sorted cells, and they used 10%, 30% or 50% RNA. Sorting was used to obtain naive CD8 T cells (CD8+CD4-CCR7+CD45RA+). Germline V CDR1 and CDR2: MNHEY, SMNVEV (reference sequence). The CDR3 totals 14 residues. J was trimmed by 6 bases and V by 6 bases; bases with no gene match: 3. This receptor was identified in a human donor in good health. Some libraries in this study had Jurkat cell RNA spiked in. The sequenced material came from naive CD8+ T cells from blood, with Jurkat cell RNA spiked in. Indicated subset: FACS-sorted CD8+CD4-CCR7+CD45RA+ naive T cells. The V and J genes are TRBV27 and TRBJ2-7; 15 bases map to TRBD2. This chain's CDR3 is CASRPGLAGGEQYF. The CDR3 nucleotides are TGTGCCAGCAGGCCGGGACTAGCGGGAGGCGAGCAGTACTTC.